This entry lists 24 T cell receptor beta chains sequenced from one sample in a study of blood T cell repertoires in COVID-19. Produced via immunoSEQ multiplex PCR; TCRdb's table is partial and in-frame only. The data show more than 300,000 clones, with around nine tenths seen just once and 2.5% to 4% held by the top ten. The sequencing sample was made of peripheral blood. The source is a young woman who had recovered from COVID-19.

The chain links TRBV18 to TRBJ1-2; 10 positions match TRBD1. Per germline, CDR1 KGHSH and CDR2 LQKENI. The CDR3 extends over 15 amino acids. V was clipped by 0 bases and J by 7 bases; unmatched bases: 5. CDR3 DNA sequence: TGTGCCAGCTCACCACCCGGACAGGGGGTTCCTGGCTACACCTTC. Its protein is CASSPPGQGVPGYTF.

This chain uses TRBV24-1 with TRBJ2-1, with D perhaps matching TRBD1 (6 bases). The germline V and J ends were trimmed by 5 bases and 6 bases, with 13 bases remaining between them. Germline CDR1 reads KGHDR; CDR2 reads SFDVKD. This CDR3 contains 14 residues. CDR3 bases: TGTGCCACCAGTGGGACAGCTGGCTCCAATGAGCAGTTCTTC. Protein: CATSGTAGSNEQFF.

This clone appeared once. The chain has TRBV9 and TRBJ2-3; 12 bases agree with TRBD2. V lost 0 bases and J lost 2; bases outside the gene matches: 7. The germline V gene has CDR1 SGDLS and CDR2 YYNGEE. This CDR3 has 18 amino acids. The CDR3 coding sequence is TGTGCCAGCAGCGTAGGAACTAGCGGGAGGTCCTACACAGATACGCAGTATTTT. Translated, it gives CASSVGTSGRSYTDTQYF.

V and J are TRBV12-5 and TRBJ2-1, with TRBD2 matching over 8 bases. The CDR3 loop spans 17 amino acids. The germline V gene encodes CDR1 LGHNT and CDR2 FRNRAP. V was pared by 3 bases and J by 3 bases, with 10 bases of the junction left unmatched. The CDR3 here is CASGFSGRTSSYNEQFF. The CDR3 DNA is TGTGCTAGTGGTTTTTCCGGGAGGACTAGCAGCTACAATGAGCAGTTCTTC.

CDR3 DNA: TGTGCCAGCAGCACCTACCGGGACAGGGATGTTGGCTACACCTTC. The encoded protein is CASSTYRDRDVGYTF. The genes are TRBV11-2 and TRBJ1-2; 9 positions agree with TRBD1. V was clipped by 5 bases and J by 7 bases; unmatched bases: 11. In germline, CDR1 is SGHAT, CDR2 FQNNGV. The CDR3 covers 15 residues. The full variable domain, its missing parts supplied by reference TRBV11-2 and TRBJ1-2, is EAGVAQSPRYKIIEKRQSVAFWCNPISGHATLYWYQQILGQGPKLLIQFQNNGVVDDSQLPKDRFSAERLKGVDSTLKIQPAKLEDSAVYLCASSTYRDRDVGYTFGSGTRLTVV.

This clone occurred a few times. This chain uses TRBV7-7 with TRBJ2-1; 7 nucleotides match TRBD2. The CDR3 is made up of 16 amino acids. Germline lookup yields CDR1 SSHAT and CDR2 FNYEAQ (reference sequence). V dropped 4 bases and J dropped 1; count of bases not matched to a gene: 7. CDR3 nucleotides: TGTGCCAGCAGCTCCGAGGGCGGGAGTTCCTACAATGAGCAGTTCTTC. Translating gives CASSSEGGSSYNEQFF.

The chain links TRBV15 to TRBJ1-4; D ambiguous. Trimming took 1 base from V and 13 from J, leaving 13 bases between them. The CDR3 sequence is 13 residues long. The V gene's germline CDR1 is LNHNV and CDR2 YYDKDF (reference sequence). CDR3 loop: CATSRARFEALFF. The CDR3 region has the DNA TGTGCCACCAGCAGAGCTCGGTTTGAGGCACTGTTTTTT.

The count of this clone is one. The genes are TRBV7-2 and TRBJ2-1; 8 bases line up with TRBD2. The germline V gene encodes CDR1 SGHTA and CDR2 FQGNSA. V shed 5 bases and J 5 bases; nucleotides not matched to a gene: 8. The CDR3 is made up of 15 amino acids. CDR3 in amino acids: CASSPWTSLNNEQFF. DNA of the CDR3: TGTGCCAGCAGCCCATGGACTAGCTTGAACAATGAGCAGTTCTTC.

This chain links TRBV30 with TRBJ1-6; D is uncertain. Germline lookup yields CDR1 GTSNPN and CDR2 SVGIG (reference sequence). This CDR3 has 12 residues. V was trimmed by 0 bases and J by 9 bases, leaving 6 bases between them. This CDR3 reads CAWSVRVSPLHF. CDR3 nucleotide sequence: TGTGCCTGGAGTGTACGAGTTTCACCCCTCCACTTT.

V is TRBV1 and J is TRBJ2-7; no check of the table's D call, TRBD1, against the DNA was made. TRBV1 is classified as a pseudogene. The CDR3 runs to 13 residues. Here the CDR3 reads CTRGPTANYEQYV. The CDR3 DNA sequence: TGCACCAGGGGGCCGACTGCCAACTACGAGCAGTACGTC.

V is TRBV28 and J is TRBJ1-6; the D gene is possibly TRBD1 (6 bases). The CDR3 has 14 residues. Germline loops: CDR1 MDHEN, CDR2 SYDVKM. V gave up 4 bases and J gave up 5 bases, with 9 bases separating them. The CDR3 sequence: CASSSQGNNSPLHF. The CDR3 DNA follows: TGTGCCAGCAGTTCTCAGGGGAATAATTCACCCCTCCACTTT.

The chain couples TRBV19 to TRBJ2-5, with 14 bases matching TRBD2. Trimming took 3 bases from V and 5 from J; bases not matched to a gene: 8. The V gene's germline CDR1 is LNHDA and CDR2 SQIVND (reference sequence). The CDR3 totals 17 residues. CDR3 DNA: TGTGCCAGTAGTATGGGACTAGCGGGAGCGGGGGATGAGACCCAGTACTTC. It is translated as CASSMGLAGAGDETQYF.

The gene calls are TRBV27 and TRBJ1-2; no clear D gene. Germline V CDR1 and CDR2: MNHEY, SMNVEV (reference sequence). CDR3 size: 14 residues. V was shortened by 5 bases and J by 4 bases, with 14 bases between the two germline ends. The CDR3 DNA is TGTGCCAGCAGTCCCCAACCCCGGGGCTATGGCTACACCTTC. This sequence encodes CASSPQPRGYGYTF.

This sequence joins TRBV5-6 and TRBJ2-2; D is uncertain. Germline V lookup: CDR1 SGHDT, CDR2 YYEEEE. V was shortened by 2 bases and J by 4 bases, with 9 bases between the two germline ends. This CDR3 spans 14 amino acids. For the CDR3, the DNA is TGTGCCAGCAGCTTTGAGGTCGGCACCGGGGAGCTGTTTTTT. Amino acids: CASSFEVGTGELFF.

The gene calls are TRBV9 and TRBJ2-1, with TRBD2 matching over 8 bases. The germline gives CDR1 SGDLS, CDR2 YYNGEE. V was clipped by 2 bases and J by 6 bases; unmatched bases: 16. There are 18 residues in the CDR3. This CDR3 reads CASSVHEGRVAGTNEQFF. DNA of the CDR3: TGTGCCAGCAGCGTTCACGAGGGGAGGGTAGCGGGAACCAATGAGCAGTTCTTC.

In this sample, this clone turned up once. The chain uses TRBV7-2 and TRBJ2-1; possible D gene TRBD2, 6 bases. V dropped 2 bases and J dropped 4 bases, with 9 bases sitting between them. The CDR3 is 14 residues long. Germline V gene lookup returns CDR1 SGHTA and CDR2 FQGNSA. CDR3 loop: CASSLHGTYNEQFF. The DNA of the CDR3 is TGTGCCAGCAGCTTACACGGGACTTACAATGAGCAGTTCTTC.

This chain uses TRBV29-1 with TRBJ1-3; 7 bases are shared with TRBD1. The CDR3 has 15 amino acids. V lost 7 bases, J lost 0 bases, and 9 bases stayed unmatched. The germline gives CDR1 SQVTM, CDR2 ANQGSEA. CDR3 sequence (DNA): TGCAGCGCCGGGGACAGAAGGATCTCTGGAAACACCATATATTTT. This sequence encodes CSAGDRRISGNTIYF.

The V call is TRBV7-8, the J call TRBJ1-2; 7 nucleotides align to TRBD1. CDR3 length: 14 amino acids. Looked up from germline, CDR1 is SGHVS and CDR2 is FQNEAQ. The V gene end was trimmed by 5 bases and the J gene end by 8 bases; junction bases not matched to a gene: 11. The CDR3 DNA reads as TGTGCCAGCAGCCCTAAACAACAGGGGCGAGGCTACACCTTC. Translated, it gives CASSPKQQGRGYTF.

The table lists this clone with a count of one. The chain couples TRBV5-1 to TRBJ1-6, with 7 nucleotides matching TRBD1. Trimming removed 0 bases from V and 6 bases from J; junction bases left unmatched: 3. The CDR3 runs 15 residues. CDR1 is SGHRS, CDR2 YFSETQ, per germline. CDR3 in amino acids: CASSLGTGLNSPLHF. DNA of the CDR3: TGCGCCAGCAGCTTGGGGACAGGCCTTAATTCACCCCTCCACTTT.

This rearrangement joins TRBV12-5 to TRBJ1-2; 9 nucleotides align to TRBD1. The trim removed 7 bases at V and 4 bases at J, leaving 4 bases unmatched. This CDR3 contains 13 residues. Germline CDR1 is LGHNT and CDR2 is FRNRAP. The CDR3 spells CASAPDRGYGYTF. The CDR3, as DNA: TGTGCTAGTGCCCCGGACAGGGGCTATGGCTACACCTTC.

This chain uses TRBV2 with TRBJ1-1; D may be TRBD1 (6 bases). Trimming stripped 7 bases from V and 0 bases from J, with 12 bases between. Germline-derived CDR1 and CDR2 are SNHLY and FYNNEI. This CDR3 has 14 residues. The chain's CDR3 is CASKPQGMNTEAFF. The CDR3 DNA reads TGTGCCAGCAAACCACAGGGTATGAACACTGAAGCTTTCTTT.

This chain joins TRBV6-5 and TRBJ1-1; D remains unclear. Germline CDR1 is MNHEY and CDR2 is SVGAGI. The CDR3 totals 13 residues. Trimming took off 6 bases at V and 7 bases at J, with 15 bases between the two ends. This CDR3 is CASSQGHSVEAFF. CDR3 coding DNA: TGTGCCAGCAGCCAAGGCCACAGTGTTGAAGCTTTCTTT.

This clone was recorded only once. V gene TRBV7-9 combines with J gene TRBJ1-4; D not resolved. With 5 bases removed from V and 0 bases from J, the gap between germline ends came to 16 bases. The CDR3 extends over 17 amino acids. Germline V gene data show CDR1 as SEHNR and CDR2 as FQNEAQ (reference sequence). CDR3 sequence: CASSPRVLGATNEKLFF. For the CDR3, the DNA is TGTGCCAGCAGCCCCCGGGTCTTAGGCGCAACTAATGAAAAACTGTTTTTT.

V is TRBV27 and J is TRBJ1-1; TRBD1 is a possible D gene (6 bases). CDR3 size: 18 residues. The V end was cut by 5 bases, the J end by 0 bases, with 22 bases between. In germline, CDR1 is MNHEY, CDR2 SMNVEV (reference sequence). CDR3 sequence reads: CASSRRQVPFIMNTEAFF. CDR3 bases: TGTGCCAGCAGTAGACGACAGGTCCCATTCATAATGAACACTGAAGCTTTCTTT.